This record looks at one T cell receptor beta chain sequence and its context. Its target is not known. V shed 3 bases, J shed 6 bases, and the junction held 4 bases outside the gene matches. The length of the CDR3 is 14 residues. Germline V gene data show CDR1 as SNHLY and CDR2 as FYNNEI. This sample stems from a study of beta chain features in type 1 diabetes. General study findings and limits: Whether HLA type affects TCRB rearrangement stayed undetermined in the present work. Patients with type 1 diabetes carried fewer insertions and had more deletions at their VDJ junctions. An over-representation of cells with high TCR expression could result from cDNA sequencing. Shortening that was moderate but significant affected the TCRB CDR3s of Type 1 diabetes patients in all four CD4+ subsets.

Every isolated RNA sample was fully reverse transcribed, so sequencing captured expressed TCRB transcripts. Some clones are missing from TCRdb's copy, which holds only in-frame ones; the method was immunoSEQ multiplex PCR. The sample holds 310,000 or so clones; 9.5% to 11% are singletons and the top ten take about 0.015%. This receptor was taken from a woman in her 30s in good health. The source material was naive CD4+ T cells from blood. The gene calls are TRBV2 and TRBJ2-3; TRBD1 matches at 9 bases. CDR3 in amino acids: CASSDRDRDDTQYF. Written as DNA, the CDR3 is TGTGCCAGCAGTGACCGGGACAGGGATGATACGCAGTATTTT.